Sequencing of this TCR beta chain was carried out in a study of vaccination and CD4 T cells after COVID-19. Study overall: It was a median roughly 100 days after diagnosis, with a range of 35 to 161, that post-COVID samples were drawn. For control cultures, the treatment was a CEFX pool, an HIV-1 Nef pool, or no peptide. Study-wide points: Median SARS-CoV-2-reactive clonotype numbers rose nonsignificantly, roughly 21 to 38. Among convalescent patients, a median approximately 86% of reactive clones emerged only after vaccination.

Oncomine TCR Beta short-read sequencing was applied to DNA from cultured CD4+ T cells. TCRdb passed the PCR reads through MiXCR, listing each CDR3 protein once. The sample lists about 6,600 distinct CDR3 sequences; under 65% were seen once. The treatment here: roughly 10-day PBMC culture with coronavirus spike peptide pools or control peptides (ViraFEST assay). From the unexposed donor, CD4+ T cells were collected ahead of the COVID-19 pandemic (2011-2018). As for this clonotype: Its specificity is unknown.

Trimming left V 3 bases short and J 1 base short, with 10 bases between. This CDR3 comprises 15 residues. Germline CDR1 MNHEY, CDR2 SMNVEV (reference sequence). This TCR came from a human donor in good health. The chain has TRBV27 and TRBJ2-1; D gene uncertain. Sequences were obtained from CD4+ T cells from blood, cultured in vitro. This chain's CDR3 is CASSFMGRSYNEQFF. CDR3 DNA sequence: TGTGCCAGCAGTTTTATGGGCAGATCCTACAATGAGCAGTTCTTC.